The 20 T cell receptor beta chains below come from one sample, sequenced in a study of beta chain features in type 1 diabetes. The whole isolated RNA underwent reverse transcription, so sequencing captured expressed TCRB transcripts. Sequencing was performed with immunoSEQ multiplex PCR; in TCRdb, only in-frame clones are kept and a portion is missing. This table holds 450,000 or so clones, more than 9.5% found once. The specimen sequenced was naive CD4+ T cells from blood. Every receptor here comes from a young woman in good health.

The chain has TRBV2 and TRBJ2-4; perhaps TRBD1 as D (6 bases). The CDR3 is made up of 16 amino acids. With 2 bases removed from V and 0 bases from J, the gap between germline ends came to 11 bases. Germline CDR1 SNHLY, CDR2 FYNNEI. The DNA of the CDR3 is TGTGCCAGCAGTGAATACAGGGTGAAAGCCAAAAACATTCAGTACTTC. It yields the protein CASSEYRVKAKNIQYF.

This clone was picked up a small number of times. J is TRBJ2-3 and V is TRBV6-6; no clear D. CDR1 MNHNY and CDR2 SVGAGI come from the germline V gene (reference sequence). The CDR3 has 15 amino acids. The germline V and J ends were trimmed by 2 bases and 5 bases, with 14 bases remaining between them. The CDR3 bases are TGTGCCAGCAGTTACGGCAGAACGACGGGAGATACGCAGTATTTT. This translates into CASSYGRTTGDTQYF.

The rearrangement joins TRBV5-1 to TRBJ2-7; the match to TRBD2 covers 8 bases. CDR3 length: 15 amino acids. With 0 bases clipped from V and 3 bases from J, the junction kept 5 bases outside the gene matches. Germline V gene lookup returns CDR1 SGHRS and CDR2 YFSETQ. The CDR3 DNA is TGCGCCAGCAGCTTGGATTTTGCGGGAGGCTACGAGCAGTACTTC. This sequence encodes CASSLDFAGGYEQYF. Complete variable domain (other parts from reference TRBV5-1 and TRBJ2-7): KAGVTQTPRYLIKTRGQQVTLSCSPISGHRSVSWYQQTPGQGLQFLFEYFSETQRNKGNFPGRFSGRQFSNSRSEMNVSTLELGDSALYLCASSLDFAGGYEQYFGPGTRLTVT.

This clone was observed a handful of times. The germline gene is not matched at one end of the junction; a read error may be the cause. The gene calls are TRBV12-5 and TRBJ2-7, with D unresolved. Germline lookup yields CDR1 LGHNT and CDR2 FRNRAP. The CDR3 is made up of 11 amino acids. CDR3 sequence (DNA): TGTGCTAGTGGTTTGTCGACACAGTCAAACTTC. Translating gives CASGLSTQSNF.

The V call is TRBV4-1, the J call TRBJ2-3; no firm D call. Trimming removed 2 bases from V and 1 base from J, with 16 bases in between. Germline V lookup: CDR1 MGHRA, CDR2 YSYEKL. CDR3 size: 17 residues. The CDR3 spells CASSQPTGATGTDTQYF. Written as DNA, the CDR3 is TGCGCCAGCAGCCAACCAACGGGCGCCACTGGCACAGATACGCAGTATTTT.

This clone was seen only once. The gene calls are TRBV4-3 and TRBJ1-5; 8 bases fit TRBD1. Germline V gene data show CDR1 as LGHNA and CDR2 as YSLEER. The J segment lost 7 bases and the V segment lost 4 bases, leaving 3 bases of the junction unmatched. CDR3 length equals 13 residues. The CDR3 coding sequence is TGCGCCAGCAGCCCCCGACAGGGGCAGCCCCAGCATTTT. Its translation is CASSPRQGQPQHF.

This clone was counted a few times. The V gene is TRBV7-2, the J gene TRBJ2-2, with D possibly being TRBD2 (6 bases). V lost 5 bases to trimming and J lost 3 bases, with 10 bases between them. This CDR3 spans 14 amino acids. From germline, CDR1 is SGHTA and CDR2 FQGNSA. DNA for the CDR3: TGTGCCAGCAGCCGGGGGTCCGACACCGGGGAGCTGTTTTTT. It yields the protein CASSRGSDTGELFF.

The chain carries TRBV7-8 and TRBJ1-3; D is unresolved. Trimming left V 10 bases short and J 0 bases short, with 13 bases between. The CDR3 is 14 residues long. Looked up from germline, CDR1 is SGHVS and CDR2 is FQNEAQ. The DNA for the CDR3 is TGTGCCACCCTCCCGGCGGCCTCTGGAAACACCATATATTTT. Translating gives CATLPAASGNTIYF.

This clone was seen many times. Distinct nucleotide sequences in the sample also encode this CDR3. The CDR3 spells CASSLAGANVLTF. The CDR3 nucleotides read TGTGCCAGCAGCTTAGCTGGGGCCAACGTCCTGACTTTC. V and J are TRBV7-3 and TRBJ2-6, with D unresolved. Germline values: CDR1 SGHTA, CDR2 FQGTGA. This CDR3 has 13 residues. The V end lost 2 bases, the J end lost 2 bases, and 1 base lay between the germline ends.

The chain uses TRBV5-1 and TRBJ2-3, with a weak D call TRBD1 (5 bases). The CDR3 has 14 amino acids. CDR1 SGHRS and CDR2 YFSETQ come from the germline V gene. V gave up 2 bases and J gave up 1 base, with 8 bases separating them. The CDR3 nucleotides read TGCGCCAGCAGCTTAGACAGTGGCACAGATACGCAGTATTTT. This encodes CASSLDSGTDTQYF.

The chain links TRBV21-1 to TRBJ2-7; whether TRBD1, the table's D call, matches the DNA was not checked. TRBV21-1 corresponds to a pseudogene. The CDR3 has 15 residues. The CDR3 DNA is TGTGCCAGCAGCACCAGGACAGGGGGCTCCTACGAGCAGTACTTC. Its protein product is CASSTRTGGSYEQYF.

The V call is TRBV19, the J call TRBJ1-3; D is ambiguous. The CDR3 length is 16 residues. CDR1 is LNHDA and CDR2 is SQIVND in the germline V gene (reference sequence). V dropped 1 base and J dropped 0 bases, with 10 bases sitting between them. CDR3 DNA sequence: TGTGCCAGTAGTATAGGTCAACCGATCTCTGGAAACACCATATATTTT. Translated, it gives CASSIGQPISGNTIYF.

The chain links TRBV7-9 to TRBJ2-7; 9 positions match TRBD2. The J segment lost 4 bases and the V segment lost 2 bases, leaving 3 bases of the junction unmatched. The CDR3 sequence is 14 residues long. Germline CDR1 is SEHNR and CDR2 is FQNEAQ (reference sequence). CDR3 sequence (DNA): TGTGCCAGCAGCTTATTCGCGGGAGGGTACGAGCAGTACTTC. Residues: CASSLFAGGYEQYF.

The chain couples TRBV28 to TRBJ1-1; 8 bases are shared with TRBD1. The CDR3 has 17 amino acids. With 4 bases clipped from V and 1 base from J, the junction kept 11 bases outside the gene matches. Germline V gene lookup returns CDR1 MDHEN and CDR2 SYDVKM. The CDR3 sequence: CASSSRAGGFGNTEAFF. CDR3 nucleotide sequence: TGTGCCAGCAGTTCCAGGGCAGGGGGCTTTGGGAACACTGAAGCTTTCTTT.

The table lists this clone with a few counts. J is TRBJ2-7 and V is TRBV7-9; D possibly uses TRBD1 or TRBD2 (5 bases each). Germline V gene lookup returns CDR1 SEHNR and CDR2 FQNEAQ (reference sequence). The length of the CDR3 is 18 residues. V was trimmed by 5 bases and J by 3 bases, leaving 26 bases between them. The CDR3 nucleotides read TGTGCCAGCAGCCAATCGAGGTCAAAACGGGACGCGTACTACGAGCAGTACTTC. This sequence encodes CASSQSRSKRDAYYEQYF.

This clone occurred a few times. V is TRBV28 and J is TRBJ1-2, with TRBD1 identical over 7 bases. After removal of 7 bases from V and 2 bases from J, the junction contained 7 bases not matched to a gene. The CDR3 extends over 14 amino acids. Germline-derived CDR1 and CDR2 are MDHEN and SYDVKM. The CDR3 is CASIGRTGNYGYTF. In nucleotides, the CDR3 is TGTGCCAGCATCGGACGGACAGGAAACTATGGCTACACCTTC.

In this sample, this clone turned up a few times. The chain recombines TRBV4-3 with TRBJ2-7, with D uncertain. The germline V gene encodes CDR1 LGHNA and CDR2 YSLEER. This CDR3 has 15 residues. The ends were cut back, 4 bases at V and 3 bases at J, with 16 bases in the middle. In DNA form, the CDR3 reads TGCGCCAGCAGCCGCCGCACCGATCCCATCTACGAGCAGTACTTC. Translating gives CASSRRTDPIYEQYF.

The rearrangement links TRBV9 to TRBJ1-3; 8 bases align to TRBD1. Germline lookup yields CDR1 SGDLS and CDR2 YYNGEE. J was trimmed by 3 bases and V by 6 bases; bases with no gene match: 5. CDR3 length: 14 amino acids. The CDR3 DNA reads as TGTGCCAGCAACTCGGACAGGGTTGGAAACACCATATATTTT. Translated, it gives CASNSDRVGNTIYF.

The J gene is TRBJ2-1, the V gene TRBV9; 7 bases match TRBD2. The CDR3 totals 15 residues. Germline CDR1 SGDLS, CDR2 YYNGEE. The ends lost 0 bases at V and 0 bases at J; junction bases unmatched: 0. The chain's CDR3 is CASSVGTSSYNEQFF. In DNA form, the CDR3 reads TGTGCCAGCAGCGTAGGGACTAGCTCCTACAATGAGCAGTTCTTC.

In its sample, this clone was seen a few times. The V and J genes are TRBV25-1 and TRBJ2-1; 7 bases match TRBD1. Germline trimming cut 6 bases from V and 9 bases from J; bases unmatched to any gene: 20. Germline assignment: CDR1 MGHDK and CDR2 SYGVNS. CDR3 size: 17 residues. Here the CDR3 reads CASSQSPWEPGGAEQFF. The CDR3 nucleotides read TGTGCCAGCAGCCAATCCCCTTGGGAGCCAGGGGGTGCTGAGCAGTTCTTC.